This is a list of T cell receptor beta chains from one sample in a study of cytomegalovirus exposure and HLA in healthy donors. Libraries were prepared by immunoSEQ multiplex PCR; TCRdb keeps only in-frame clonotypes and omits some of them. The sample yields 100,000 to 150,000 clones, 77% seen once. The sample consisted of PBMCs. These receptor sequences come from a male donor in good health and CMV-seropositive. The CDR3 runs from the conserved cysteine through the conserved F or W. D genes are given only for firm matches. Clone size, where shown, is once, few, many, or a class for clones that have expanded.

TRBD1	TRBJ2-7	TRBV7-9	NA	TGTTCCAGCAAGGACGACAGGGCCTACGAGCAGTACTTC	CSSKDDRAYEQYF
TRBD1	TRBJ2-2	TRBV28	once	TGTGCCAGCAGGATAGGACAGGGGGACACCGGGGAGCTGTTTTTT	CASRIGQGDTGELFF
TRBD2	TRBJ2-1	TRBV7-9	NA	TGTGCCAGCAGCTTAGCCCGGACTAGCGGGGACAATGAGCAGTTCTTC	CASSLARTSGDNEQFF
TRBD1	TRBJ2-3	TRBV5-1	NA	TGCGCCAGCAGCTTGGCCCAGGGGGCGCTGATAGATACGCAGTATTTT	CASSLAQGALIDTQYF
TRBD2	TRBJ2-1	TRBV6-6	NA	TGTGCCAGCAGAGCCCCTAGCGGTGAGCAGTTCTTC	CASRAPSGEQFF
NA	TRBJ1-2	TRBV6-1	NA	TGTGCCAGCCGGGGTGGGCAGGGGTCTGATGGCTACACCTTC	CASRGGQGSDGYTF
TRBD1	TRBJ2-6	TRBV4-2	NA	TGTGCCAGCAGCCAGAACGACAACCCGGGACAGTTTTCTGGGGCCAACGTCCTGACTTTC	CASSQNDNPGQFSGANVLTF
NA	TRBJ2-7	TRBV27	once	TGTGCCAGCAGTTTATCAACCGGGACAACGTCCTACGAGCAGTACTTC	CASSLSTGTTSYEQYF
TRBD1	TRBJ2-7	TRBV28	NA	TGTGCCAGCAGTTTAGGGGACAGGGGGCCCTACGAGCAGTACTTC	CASSLGDRGPYEQYF
NA	TRBJ2-4	TRBV2	medium-sized	TGTGCCAGCAGTGACCGTCAGGGGGAGGACATTCAGTACTTC	CASSDRQGEDIQYF
NA	TRBJ1-4	TRBV5-7	NA	TGTGCCAGCAGCTTGGGTGGGGGGAGGAGTGAAAAACTGTTTTTT	CASSLGGGRSEKLFF
TRBD1	TRBJ1-6	TRBV9	NA	TGTGCCAGCAGCGTAGCCTCAGGGGGGAACAATAATTCACCCCTCCACTTT	CASSVASGGNNNSPLHF
NA	TRBJ2-5	TRBV7-6	once	TGTGCCAGCAGCTTAGACTTTGCCCGGGAGACCCAGTACTTC	CASSLDFARETQYF
NA	TRBJ1-5	TRBV2	NA	TGTGCCAGCAGTGAAGCGAGCGGGGGCGAGGTGACCCAGCATTTT	CASSEASGGEVTQHF
TRBD1	TRBJ1-2	TRBV28	NA	TGTGCCAGCAGTACACAGGGGGACGGCTACACCTTC	CASSTQGDGYTF
TRBD1	TRBJ1-5	TRBV28	NA	TGTGCCAGCAGCACCCGGACGGGGACAGGGCTGTATAGCAATCAGCCCCAGCATTTT	CASSTRTGTGLYSNQPQHF
NA	TRBJ1-2	TRBV5-1	NA	TGCGCCAGCAGCTTGCCTAGGACAGACCACTATGGCTACACCTTC	CASSLPRTDHYGYTF
NA	TRBJ2-1	TRBV27	few	TGTGCCAGCAGGTCCGGGTTCCCGGGCAATGAGCAGTTCTTC	CASRSGFPGNEQFF
NA	TRBJ2-7	TRBV5-6	NA	TGTGCCAGCAGCTTGTTGCGGGCACCCTCCTACGAGCAGTACTTC	CASSLLRAPSYEQYF
TRBD2	TRBJ2-3	TRBV11-3	NA	TGTGCCAGCAGCTCTGCAAGCGGGGGAACTAGCACAGATACGCAGTATTTT	CASSSASGGTSTDTQYF
TRBD1	TRBJ2-2	TRBV7-9	NA	TGTGCCAGCAGCTTCTCACAGGGGTCTCCTAACACCGGGGAGCTGTTTTTT	CASSFSQGSPNTGELFF
NA	TRBJ1-2	TRBV4-1	once	TGCGCCAGCAGCCAAGGTAACAGGGAGCGGAATGGCTACACCTTC	CASSQGNRERNGYTF
TRBD1	TRBJ1-1	TRBV7-2	NA	TGTGCCAGCAGCGAAACAGGGGCTCCAATTTGGGCTTTCTTT	CASSETGAPIWAFF
TRBD1	TRBJ1-2	TRBV25-1	NA	TGTGCCAGCAGCCTACTCGGGACAGGGGGCTATGGCTACACCTTC	CASSLLGTGGYGYTF
TRBD2	TRBJ2-3	TRBV28	NA	TGTGCCAGCAGTTTCAGTATTCCCCTGGGACTAGCGGGAGATTGGAACACAGATACGCAGTATTTT	CASSFSIPLGLAGDWNTDTQYF
TRBD1	TRBJ1-2	TRBV19	once	TGTGCCACCTCGGACAGGTCGCGAACTAACTATGGCTACACCTTC	CATSDRSRTNYGYTF
TRBD1	TRBJ1-4	TRBV5-1	once	TGCGCCAGCAGCTTGTCCGGGGACAGGGAGTATGAAAAACTGTTTTTT	CASSLSGDREYEKLFF
NA	TRBJ2-2	TRBV6-1	NA	TGTGCCAGCAGTTTTAGCACTGGGAACACCGGGGAGCTGTTTTTT	CASSFSTGNTGELFF